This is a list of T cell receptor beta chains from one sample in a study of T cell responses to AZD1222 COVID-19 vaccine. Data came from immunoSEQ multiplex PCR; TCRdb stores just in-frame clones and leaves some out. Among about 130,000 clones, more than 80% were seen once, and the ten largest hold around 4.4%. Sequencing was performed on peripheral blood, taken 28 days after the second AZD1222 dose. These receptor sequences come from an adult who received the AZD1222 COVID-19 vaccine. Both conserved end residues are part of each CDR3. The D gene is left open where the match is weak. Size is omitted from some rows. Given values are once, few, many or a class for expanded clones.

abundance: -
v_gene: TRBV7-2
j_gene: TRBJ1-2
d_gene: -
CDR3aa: CASSLQGHPAGYTF
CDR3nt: TGTGCCAGCAGCCTACAGGGACACCCCGCTGGCTACACCTTC

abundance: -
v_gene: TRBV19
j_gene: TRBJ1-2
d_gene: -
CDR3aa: CASQNLQFFGGGYTF
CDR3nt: TGTGCCAGCCAGAATCTACAATTTTTCGGGGGGGGCTACACCTTC

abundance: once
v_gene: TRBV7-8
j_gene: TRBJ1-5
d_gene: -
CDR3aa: CASSPWGRTASNQPQHF
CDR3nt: TGTGCCAGCAGCCCATGGGGGAGGACGGCTAGCAATCAGCCCCAGCATTTT

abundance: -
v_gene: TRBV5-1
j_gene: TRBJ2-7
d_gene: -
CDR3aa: CASSSGHPYEQYF
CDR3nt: TGCGCCAGCAGCTCGGGACATCCCTACGAGCAGTACTTC

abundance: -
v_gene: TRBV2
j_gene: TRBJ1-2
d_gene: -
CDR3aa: CASLAQRYGYTF
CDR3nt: TGTGCCAGCTTGGCACAACGCTATGGCTACACCTTC

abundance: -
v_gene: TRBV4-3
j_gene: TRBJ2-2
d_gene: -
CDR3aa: CASSQEATYTGELFF
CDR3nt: TGCGCCAGCAGCCAAGAGGCCACCTACACCGGGGAGCTGTTTTTT

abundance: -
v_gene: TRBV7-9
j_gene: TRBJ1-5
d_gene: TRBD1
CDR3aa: CASSQMTGGGDQPQHF
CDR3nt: TGTGCCAGCAGCCAAATGACAGGGGGGGGAGATCAGCCCCAGCATTTT

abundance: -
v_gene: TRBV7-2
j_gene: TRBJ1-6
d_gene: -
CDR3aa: CASSWGGPANSPLHF
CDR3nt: TGTGCCAGCAGCTGGGGGGGACCGGCAAATTCACCCCTCCACTTT

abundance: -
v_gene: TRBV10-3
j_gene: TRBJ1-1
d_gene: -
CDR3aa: CAISESSGGHGTEAFF
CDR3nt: TGTGCCATCAGTGAGTCTTCGGGGGGGCATGGCACTGAAGCTTTCTTT

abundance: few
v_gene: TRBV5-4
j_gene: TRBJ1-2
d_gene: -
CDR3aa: CASSPGRQGSYGYTF
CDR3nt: TGTGCCAGCAGCCCCGGCCGCCAGGGTAGCTATGGCTACACCTTC